The 17 T cell receptor beta chains given below trace back to one sample, sequenced in a study of Graves' ophthalmopathy and Graves' hyperthyroidism. Investigators amplified TCR beta CDR3 regions from RNA transcripts. Following a first-round RT-PCR that used HTBI primers, a second-round multiplex PCR was carried out. TCRdb processed the multiplex PCR reads anew with MiXCR; each CDR3 protein has one entry. The table lists fewer than 350,000 distinct CDR3 sequences, 15% to 20% of them singletons, with about 12% in the top ten. Sequencing was done on a sample of peripheral blood. The receptors here all came from an adult man with Graves' ophthalmopathy.

This clonotype was seen repeatedly, ten times or more. Relative to the germline gene, one junction end is altered; a read error may explain this. The chain couples TRBV16 to TRBJ2-3; 8 bases fit TRBD1. Germline CDR1 reads KGHSY; CDR2 reads FQNENV. The CDR3 spans 17 residues. As DNA, the CDR3 is TGCGCCAGCAGCCAATCGAAGACAGGGGCCTTCACAGATACGCAGTATTTT. This translates into CASSQSKTGAFTDTQYF.

Many counts were recorded for this clonotype. The J gene is TRBJ2-7, the V gene TRBV11-2; D tentatively fits TRBD1 or TRBD2 (6 bases each). Germline CDR1 is SGHAT and CDR2 is FQNNGV. CDR3 length equals 12 residues. Trimming cost V 5 bases and J 6 bases, with 11 bases left between them. The CDR3 DNA reads TGTGCCAGCAGCCCTCGGGGGCTCGAGCAGTACTTC. This codes for CASSPRGLEQYF.

In this sample, this clonotype turned up many times. V is TRBV15 and J is TRBJ1-6, with D unresolved. Between the trimmed V and J ends, which lost 1 base and 8 bases, there was a span of 9 bases. CDR3 length equals 14 residues. From germline, CDR1 is LNHNV and CDR2 YYDKDF (reference sequence). The CDR3 region has the DNA TGTGCCACCAGCAGAGTTTTGGTAGATTCACCCCTCCACTTT. Amino acids: CATSRVLVDSPLHF.

This clonotype was detected many times. This chain uses TRBV27 with TRBJ2-7; 10 bases map to TRBD2. J lost 7 bases, V lost 5 bases, and 20 bases had no gene match. The CDR3 runs to 18 residues. Germline V CDR1 and CDR2: MNHEY, SMNVEV (reference sequence). The CDR3 is CASSPPGLALAGGREQYF. The CDR3 DNA reads as TGTGCCAGCAGTCCTCCGGGACTAGCGTTGGCGGGGGGTCGGGAGCAGTACTTC.

In this sample, this clonotype turned up many times. The chain recombines TRBV19 with TRBJ1-5; D not resolved. This CDR3 contains 15 residues. Trimming cost V 3 bases and J 3 bases, with 12 bases left between them. CDR1 and CDR2 (germline): LNHDA, SQIVND (reference sequence). The CDR3 is CASSMPGADNQPQHF. In DNA form, the CDR3 reads TGTGCCAGTAGTATGCCTGGAGCGGACAATCAGCCCCAGCATTTT.

This clonotype was counted many times. J is TRBJ2-5 and V is TRBV28, with TRBD1 as a possible D gene (6 bases). V was trimmed by 7 bases and J by 1 base, leaving 19 bases between them. The germline gives CDR1 MDHEN, CDR2 SYDVKM. There are 16 residues in the CDR3. The CDR3 nucleotides are TGTGCCAGCAATCCTCCGGGACAAGGGGGCCAAGAGACCCAGTACTTC. This sequence encodes CASNPPGQGGQETQYF.

The table lists this clonotype with many counts. The chain uses TRBV20-1 and TRBJ2-5, with TRBD1 matching over 9 bases. Germline CDR1 DFQATT, CDR2 SNEGSKA (reference sequence). The CDR3 has 13 residues. With 6 bases clipped from V and 5 bases from J, the junction kept 7 bases outside the gene matches. The CDR3 coding sequence is TGCAGTGCGCAGGGACAGGGTTGGGAGACCCAGTACTTC. It encodes CSAQGQGWETQYF.

The chain employs TRBV6-1 and TRBJ2-5, with 7 bases lining up with TRBD2. Trimming removed 1 base from V and 3 bases from J; junction bases left unmatched: 5. CDR3 length: 15 residues. The germline V gene has CDR1 MNHNS and CDR2 SASEGT. CDR3 coding DNA: TGTGCCAGCAGTGAAGTGGGGACTACTAAAGAGACCCAGTACTTC. Residues: CASSEVGTTKETQYF.

The chain joins TRBV28 to TRBJ1-2; D is unresolved. The germline CDR1 and CDR2 sequences are MDHEN and SYDVKM. The V end was cut by 6 bases, the J end by 6 bases, with 14 bases between. The CDR3 has 13 amino acids. The CDR3 here is CASRGHSWDGYTF. CDR3 in DNA: TGTGCCAGCAGGGGCCATTCTTGGGATGGCTACACCTTC.

In this sample, this clonotype turned up a few times. The chain combines TRBV20-1 with TRBJ1-5, with D possibly TRBD1 on 5 matching bases. The V gene lost 0 bases and the J gene lost 7 bases, with 22 bases spanning the gap. This CDR3 contains 17 residues. CDR1 is DFQATT, CDR2 SNEGSKA, per germline (reference sequence). The CDR3 is CSARDPGRGWSGQPQHF. CDR3 coding DNA: TGCAGTGCTAGAGATCCAGGAAGGGGCTGGTCTGGACAGCCCCAGCATTTT.

The J gene is TRBJ2-7, the V gene TRBV24-1; a weak D match, TRBD1 (5 bases). V was cut by 5 bases and J by 3 bases, with 7 bases left in between. Germline V CDR1 and CDR2: KGHDR, SFDVKD. CDR3 length: 12 residues. The DNA of the CDR3 is TGTGCCACCAGTGTCGACAGCTACGAGCAGTACTTC. Translation gives CATSVDSYEQYF.

This chain joins TRBV5-5 and TRBJ2-5; D tentatively reads TRBD1 or TRBD2 (5 bases each). The V end lost 6 bases, the J end lost 4 bases, and 19 bases lay between the germline ends. CDR3 length: 15 amino acids. Looked up from germline, CDR1 is SGHKS and CDR2 is YYEKEE (reference sequence). CDR3 nucleotides: TGTGCCAGCATCCCACTCGAGAGGGGCGGAGAGACCCAGTACTTC. Amino acid sequence: CASIPLERGGETQYF. The full variable domain, rest sourced from reference TRBV5-5 and TRBJ2-5, is DAGVTQSPTHLIKTRGQQVTLRCSPISGHKSVSWYQQVLGQGPQFIFQYYEKEERGRGNFPDRFSARQFPNYSSELNVNALLLGDSALYLCASIPLERGGETQYFGPGTRLLVL.

This rearrangement joins TRBV19 to TRBJ1-1, with D unclear. In germline, CDR1 is LNHDA, CDR2 SQIVND (reference sequence). CDR3 length: 15 residues. Trimming removed 3 bases from V and 1 base from J, with 12 bases in between. The CDR3 coding sequence is TGTGCCAGTAGTATTTCCGGTCGGCCGAACACTGAAGCTTTCTTT. Translating gives CASSISGRPNTEAFF.

This rearrangement joins TRBV20-1 to TRBJ1-1; TRBD1 agrees at 9 bases. Germline V gene data show CDR1 as DFQATT and CDR2 as SNEGSKA (reference sequence). V gave up 5 bases and J gave up 8 bases; unmatched junction bases: 3. The length of the CDR3 is 11 residues. The CDR3 loop is CSAGGTGEAFF. The CDR3 DNA follows: TGCAGTGCTGGAGGGACAGGGGAAGCTTTCTTT.

This clonotype was detected ten times or more. This chain uses TRBV4-1 with TRBJ2-7; 10 nucleotides line up with TRBD2. The trim removed 0 bases at V and 12 bases at J, leaving 8 bases unmatched. This CDR3 comprises 14 residues. The germline V gene encodes CDR1 MGHRA and CDR2 YSYEKL. In nucleotides, the CDR3 is TGCGCCAGCAGCCAAGACGAGCTAGCGGGAGTGGGGTACTTC. Translating it yields CASSQDELAGVGYF.

This clonotype was detected many times. The chain joins TRBV6-2 or TRBV6-3 to TRBJ2-2, with D possibly being TRBD1 (6 bases). Between the trimmed V and J ends, which lost 4 bases and 7 bases, there was a span of 10 bases. CDR1 and CDR2 (germline): MNHEY, SVGEGT. The CDR3 totals 13 residues. The CDR3 nucleotides are TGTGCCAGCAGTTTCCGGACAGACGGGGAGCTGTTTTTT. Encoded protein: CASSFRTDGELFF.

This clonotype was counted at least ten times. A much more abundant neighbour one base away suggests this may be a read error. The chain couples TRBV6-1 to TRBJ1-1, with 8 bases fitting TRBD1. There are 13 residues in the CDR3. V gave up 8 bases and J gave up 10 bases; unmatched junction bases: 12. Germline CDR1 is MNHNS and CDR2 is SASEGT. CDR3 amino acids: CASPSTGVGGAFF. The CDR3, as DNA: TGTGCCAGCCCTTCGACAGGGGTCGGTGGAGCTTTCTTT.